This TCR beta chain was found in a study of blood T cell repertoires in COVID-19. The wider study: The samples span acute and convalescent COVID-19 from the United States, Italy and Spain.

V lost 7 bases and J lost 1, with 11 bases in between. CDR3 length: 13 amino acids. Clones were read by immunoSEQ multiplex PCR, and TCRdb kept only the in-frame ones, dropping some. In the table there are fewer than 250,000 clones, around four fifths of which are singletons. This clonotype was obtained from a woman in her 50s with acute or convalescent COVID-19. The source material was peripheral blood. V and J are TRBV12-3 or TRBV12-4 and TRBJ2-7; tentative D call: TRBD1 (6 bases). CDR3 nucleotides: TGTGCCAGCACAGGGGCCAATTCCTACGAGCAGTACTTC. Translated, it gives CASTGANSYEQYF.